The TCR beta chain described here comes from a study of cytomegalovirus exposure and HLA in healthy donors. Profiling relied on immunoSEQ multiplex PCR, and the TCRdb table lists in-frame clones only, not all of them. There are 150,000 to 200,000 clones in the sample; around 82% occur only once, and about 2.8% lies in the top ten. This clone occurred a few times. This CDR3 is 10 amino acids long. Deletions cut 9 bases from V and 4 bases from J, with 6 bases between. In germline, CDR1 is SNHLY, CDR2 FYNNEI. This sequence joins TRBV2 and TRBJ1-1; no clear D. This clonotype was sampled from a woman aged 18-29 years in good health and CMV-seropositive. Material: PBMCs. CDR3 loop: CASISTEAFF. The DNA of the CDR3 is TGTGCCAGTATTTCCACTGAAGCTTTCTTT. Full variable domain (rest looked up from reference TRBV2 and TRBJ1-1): EPEVTQTPSHQVTQMGQEVILRCVPISNHLYFYWYRQILGQKVEFLVSFYNNEISEKSEIFDDQFSVERPDGSNFTLKIRSTKLEDSAMYFCASISTEAFFGQGTRLTVV.